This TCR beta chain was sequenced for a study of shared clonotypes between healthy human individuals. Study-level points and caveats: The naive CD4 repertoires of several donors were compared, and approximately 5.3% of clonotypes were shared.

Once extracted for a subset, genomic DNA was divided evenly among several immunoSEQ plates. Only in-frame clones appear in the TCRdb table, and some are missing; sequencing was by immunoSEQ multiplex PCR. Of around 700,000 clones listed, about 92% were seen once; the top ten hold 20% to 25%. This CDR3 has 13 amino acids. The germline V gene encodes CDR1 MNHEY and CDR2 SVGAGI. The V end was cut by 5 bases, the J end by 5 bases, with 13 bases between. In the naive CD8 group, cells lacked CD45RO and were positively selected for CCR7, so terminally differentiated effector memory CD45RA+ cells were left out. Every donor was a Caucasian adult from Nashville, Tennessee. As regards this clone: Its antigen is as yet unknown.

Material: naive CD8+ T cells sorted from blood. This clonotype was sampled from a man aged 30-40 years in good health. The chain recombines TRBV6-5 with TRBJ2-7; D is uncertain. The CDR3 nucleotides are TGTGCCAGCAGTGAAAACGCAAAGGACGAGCAGTACTTC. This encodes CASSENAKDEQYF.